This TCR beta chain was obtained from a study of blood T cell repertoires in COVID-19. On the study more broadly: Nucleic acid was either cDNA or gDNA, and it came from T cells, B-cell-depleted T cells, or PBMCs.

Under the authors' procedure: Amplification of reference gene primers was used by the study to estimate nucleated cell counts. The assay was immunoSEQ multiplex PCR, and TCRdb's table has in-frame clones only and misses some. The V and J calls and the clone size are those of that table, but D and trimming were determined from the DNA. This sample has about 240,000 clones, with around 81% found just once. The ends were cut back, 10 bases at V and 3 bases at J, with 16 bases in the middle. The CDR3 contains 14 residues. Germline CDR1 SNHLY, CDR2 FYNNEI. The clonotype comes from a man aged 25-45 years who had recovered from COVID-19. Sequences were obtained from peripheral blood. The chain is built from TRBV2 and TRBJ1-3; weak D call: TRBD1 (5 bases). The CDR3 DNA sequence: TGTGCCAACGAGAGCAGGGAAGTTGGAAACACCATATATTTT. Translation: CANESREVGNTIYF.